This TCR beta chain is from a study of tumor-infiltrating lymphocytes in primary liver carcinoma. Study as a whole: Tumor stage was T1-T3 N0M0, and tumor size was about 4 to 11 cm across.

Unsorted bulk tissue (roughly 19-31 mg) underwent RNA and DNA co-extraction. With roughly 500 ng total RNA as template and a constant-region primer, TCR beta cDNA was made. Three nested multiplex PCR rounds, a slightly modified ARM-PCR method, built the TCR beta libraries. TRBV1-TRBV30 forward and Cbeta reverse primers drove the first two approximately 10-cycle rounds. Via MiXCR, TCRdb re-called the multiplex PCR reads, giving one row per CDR3 protein. The sample carries approximately 100,000 distinct CDR3 sequences, about 62% recorded once. The CDR3 is 15 residues long. Germline CDR1 is SGHAT and CDR2 is FQNNGV. Overall study results and limits: Reduced overlap was seen in tumor-adjacent and tumor-blood pairs versus tumor region pairs. Tumors significantly exceeded blood in top-250-clone fraction (p = 0.039). A fraction of only about 7-25% of top clones appeared in all five tumor regions.

On this clonotype: Its antigen is undetermined. At one end, the junction sequence differs from germline, possibly due to a read error.

The chain combines TRBV11-2 with TRBJ1-2; D might be TRBD1 (6 bases). The TCR originated in a woman aged 55-70 years with primary liver carcinoma and hepatitis B virus infection. Material for sequencing was liver tumor tissue from sampling region 2. The subset was: tumor region T2, inferior pole. The CDR3 nucleotides are TGTGTCAGCAGCTTAGAGACAGGAGCTAACTATGGATACACCTTC. This gives the protein CVSSLETGANYGYTF. The full variable domain, rest sourced from reference TRBV11-2 and TRBJ1-2, is EAGVAQSPRYKIIEKRQSVAFWCNPISGHATLYWYQQILGQGPKLLIQFQNNGVVDDSQLPKDRFSAERLKGVDSTLKIQPAKLEDSAVYLCVSSLETGANYGYTFGSGTRLTVV.